Sequencing of this T cell receptor (beta chain) was carried out in a study of naive and memory T cell subsets. Two oligonucleotides, mixed equimolar, formed the beta constant-region primer covering TRBC1 and TRBC2. A 12-nucleotide UMI and the SP2 primer were added to the cDNA 3' end by oligonucleotide ligation. Each CDR3 protein gets one entry after TCRdb re-called the UMI-ligation and nested PCR reads with MiXCR. The sample has 81,000 or so distinct CDR3 sequences, around 6.5% seen once. By share, this clonotype counts as medium-sized. Its specificity is not known. Findings and caveats of the study: RNA-based TCR counts may shift with T cell activation and differentiation.

This CDR3 region has 17 residues. Trimming removed 1 base from V and 0 bases from J, with 14 bases in between. Germline V CDR1 and CDR2: SGHDN, FVKESK. The sample consisted of central memory CD4+ T cells from blood. The chain links TRBV14 to TRBJ2-3; perhaps D is TRBD1 or TRBD2 (5 bases each). The sequence derives from a human donor in good health. CDR3 region: CASSQAGPTISTDTQYF. In DNA, the CDR3 is TGTGCCAGCAGCCAAGCGGGACCTACAATTAGCACAGATACGCAGTATTTT.